The rows below give T cell receptor beta chains drawn from one sample of a study of cytomegalovirus exposure and HLA in healthy donors. Using immunoSEQ multiplex PCR, the repertoire was profiled, and TCRdb retains in-frame clones only, with some absent. This sample has about 140,000 clones; 70% to 80% occur once, and the top ten carry approximately 4%. The sample comprised PBMCs. The receptors here all came from a man aged 18 to 29 in good health and CMV-seronegative. Both conserved end residues are part of each CDR3. D genes are given only for firm matches. Clone size, where shown, is once, few, many, or a class for clones that have expanded.

cdr3_aa: CASNLGSGSTDTQYF
cdr3_nt: TGTGCCAGCAACCTCGGTAGCGGGAGCACAGATACGCAGTATTTT
j_call: TRBJ2-3
clone_size: -
v_call: TRBV27
d_call: TRBD2

cdr3_aa: CASSFRTSGSYEQYF
cdr3_nt: TGTGCCAGCAGCTTCAGGACTAGCGGCTCCTACGAGCAGTACTTC
j_call: TRBJ2-7
clone_size: -
v_call: TRBV7-2
d_call: TRBD2

cdr3_aa: CASSLEVGGTEAFF
cdr3_nt: TGTGCCAGCAGCTTAGAGGTCGGGGGCACTGAAGCTTTCTTT
j_call: TRBJ1-1
clone_size: -
v_call: TRBV11-2
d_call: -

cdr3_aa: CASSYLSGEQFF
cdr3_nt: TGTGCCAGCAGTTATCTGTCGGGTGAGCAGTTCTTC
j_call: TRBJ2-1
clone_size: -
v_call: TRBV6-5
d_call: -

cdr3_aa: CASSRGLAGRNEQFF
cdr3_nt: TGTGCCAGCAGTCGGGGACTAGCGGGGAGGAATGAGCAGTTCTTC
j_call: TRBJ2-1
clone_size: -
v_call: TRBV6-1
d_call: TRBD2

cdr3_aa: CASTLGGARSNEQFF
cdr3_nt: TGTGCCAGCACCTTGGGGGGGGCGCGTTCCAATGAGCAGTTCTTC
j_call: TRBJ2-1
clone_size: -
v_call: TRBV28
d_call: -

cdr3_aa: CASSEWAGEAFF
cdr3_nt: TGTGCCAGCAGTGAATGGGCGGGTGAAGCTTTCTTT
j_call: TRBJ1-1
clone_size: few
v_call: TRBV25-1
d_call: -

cdr3_aa: CASRLPRQGSNTGELFF
cdr3_nt: TGCGCCAGCAGGCTTCCTCGACAGGGATCGAACACCGGGGAGCTGTTTTTT
j_call: TRBJ2-2
clone_size: -
v_call: TRBV5-1
d_call: TRBD1

cdr3_aa: CASSLGQTEQFF
cdr3_nt: TGTGCCAGCAGCTTGGGACAGACTGAGCAGTTCTTC
j_call: TRBJ2-1
clone_size: -
v_call: TRBV7-3
d_call: TRBD1

cdr3_aa: CAWSVIAGGPAFEQYF
cdr3_nt: TGTGCCTGGAGTGTGATAGCGGGGGGGCCTGCCTTTGAGCAGTACTTC
j_call: TRBJ2-7
clone_size: few
v_call: TRBV30
d_call: TRBD2

cdr3_aa: CSAREWGEAFF
cdr3_nt: TGCAGTGCTAGGGAGTGGGGCGAAGCTTTCTTT
j_call: TRBJ1-1
clone_size: -
v_call: TRBV20-1
d_call: -

cdr3_aa: CASSFTGGEGTDTQYF
cdr3_nt: TGTGCCAGCAGTTTCACAGGGGGCGAGGGGACAGATACGCAGTATTTT
j_call: TRBJ2-3
clone_size: few
v_call: TRBV28
d_call: TRBD1

cdr3_aa: CAISATSGSPSISSIYEQYF
cdr3_nt: TGTGCCATCAGTGCGACTAGCGGGAGCCCCTCCATCTCGTCCATTTACGAGCAGTACTTC
j_call: TRBJ2-7
clone_size: -
v_call: TRBV10-3
d_call: TRBD2

cdr3_aa: CASSDRRGQFGEQYF
cdr3_nt: TGCGCCAGCAGTGATCGCAGGGGCCAGTTCGGCGAGCAGTACTTC
j_call: TRBJ2-7
clone_size: -
v_call: TRBV10-1
d_call: -

cdr3_aa: CASSSQGGGGQSLGLFF
cdr3_nt: TGTGCCAGCAGTTCACAGGGAGGGGGGGGACAATCTCTCGGGCTGTTTTTT
j_call: TRBJ1-4
clone_size: -
v_call: TRBV28
d_call: -

cdr3_aa: CASSLAGQGSYEQYF
cdr3_nt: TGTGCCAGCAGCTTAGCCGGACAGGGCTCCTACGAGCAGTACTTC
j_call: TRBJ2-7
clone_size: -
v_call: TRBV7-6
d_call: TRBD1

cdr3_aa: CASSQSGAGMSDTEAFF
cdr3_nt: TGCGCCAGCAGTCAATCGGGGGCCGGAATGTCGGACACTGAAGCTTTCTTT
j_call: TRBJ1-1
clone_size: -
v_call: TRBV23-1
d_call: -

cdr3_aa: CSAVVPGQGAGQYGYTF
cdr3_nt: TGCAGCGCCGTAGTGCCGGGACAGGGGGCAGGGCAGTATGGCTACACCTTC
j_call: TRBJ1-2
clone_size: -
v_call: TRBV29-1
d_call: TRBD1

cdr3_aa: CASKLQPDYNSPLHF
cdr3_nt: TGTGCCAGCAAACTCCAACCCGACTATAATTCACCCCTCCACTTT
j_call: TRBJ1-6
clone_size: once
v_call: TRBV6-1
d_call: -

cdr3_aa: CASSDRVVGEQYF
cdr3_nt: TGTGCCAGCAGCGACAGGGTAGTGGGCGAGCAGTACTTC
j_call: TRBJ2-7
clone_size: -
v_call: TRBV7-2
d_call: TRBD1

cdr3_aa: CASTTGGPYNEQFF
cdr3_nt: TGTGCCAGCACGACAGGGGGCCCCTACAATGAGCAGTTCTTC
j_call: TRBJ2-1
clone_size: -
v_call: TRBV27
d_call: TRBD1

cdr3_aa: CASSQDVGRGLDMEQFF
cdr3_nt: TGTGCCAGCAGCCAAGATGTCGGCAGGGGGCTGGATATGGAGCAGTTCTTC
j_call: TRBJ2-1
clone_size: -
v_call: TRBV4-2
d_call: TRBD1

cdr3_aa: CASSVRTGADTGELFF
cdr3_nt: TGTGCCAGCAGCGTACGGACAGGGGCGGACACCGGGGAGCTGTTTTTT
j_call: TRBJ2-2
clone_size: -
v_call: TRBV9
d_call: TRBD1

cdr3_aa: CASMTTANTEAFF
cdr3_nt: TGTGCCAGTATGACAACAGCGAACACTGAAGCTTTCTTT
j_call: TRBJ1-1
clone_size: few
v_call: TRBV27
d_call: -

cdr3_aa: CASSLAGDWQYF
cdr3_nt: TGCGCCAGCAGCTTGGCAGGGGATTGGCAGTACTTC
j_call: TRBJ2-7
clone_size: -
v_call: TRBV5-1
d_call: -

cdr3_aa: CASSLSYGYTF
cdr3_nt: TGTGCCAGCAGCCTATCCTATGGCTACACCTTC
j_call: TRBJ1-2
clone_size: -
v_call: TRBV7-9
d_call: -

cdr3_aa: CASMMTGGVETQYF
cdr3_nt: TGTGCCAGTATGATGACAGGGGGCGTGGAGACCCAGTACTTC
j_call: TRBJ2-5
clone_size: -
v_call: TRBV19
d_call: TRBD1